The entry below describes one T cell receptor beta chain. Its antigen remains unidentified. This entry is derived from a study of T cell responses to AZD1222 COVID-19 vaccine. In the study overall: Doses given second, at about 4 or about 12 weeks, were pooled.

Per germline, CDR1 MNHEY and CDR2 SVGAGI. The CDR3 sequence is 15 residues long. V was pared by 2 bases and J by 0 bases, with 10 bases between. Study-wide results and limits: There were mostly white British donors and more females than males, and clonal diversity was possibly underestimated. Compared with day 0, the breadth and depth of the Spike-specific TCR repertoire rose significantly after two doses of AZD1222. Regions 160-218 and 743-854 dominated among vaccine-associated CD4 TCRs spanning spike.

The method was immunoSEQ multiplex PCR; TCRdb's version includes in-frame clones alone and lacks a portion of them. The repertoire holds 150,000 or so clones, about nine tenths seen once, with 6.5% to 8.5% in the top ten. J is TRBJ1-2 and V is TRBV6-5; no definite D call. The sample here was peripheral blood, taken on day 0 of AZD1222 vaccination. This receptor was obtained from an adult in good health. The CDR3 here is CASSYDPRANYGYTF. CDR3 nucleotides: TGTGCCAGCAGTTACGACCCGCGGGCTAACTATGGCTACACCTTC.